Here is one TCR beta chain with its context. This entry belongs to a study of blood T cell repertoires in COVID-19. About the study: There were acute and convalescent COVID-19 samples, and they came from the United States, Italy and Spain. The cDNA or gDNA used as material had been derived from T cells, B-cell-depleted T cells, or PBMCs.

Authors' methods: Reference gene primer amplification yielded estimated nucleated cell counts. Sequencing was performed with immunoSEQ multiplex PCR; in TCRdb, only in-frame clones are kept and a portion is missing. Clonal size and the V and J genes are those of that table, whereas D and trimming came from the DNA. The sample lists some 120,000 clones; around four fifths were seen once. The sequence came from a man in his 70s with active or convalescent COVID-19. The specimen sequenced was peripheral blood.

The CDR3 DNA follows: TGTGCCAGCAGTTTATCCGGGACAGTAGGGCCTGGGGCCAACGTCCTGACTTTC. It encodes CASSLSGTVGPGANVLTF. The chain uses TRBV27 and TRBJ2-6; TRBD1 agrees at 7 bases. Germline trimming cut 0 bases from V and 2 bases from J; bases unmatched to any gene: 7. Germline V gene lookup returns CDR1 MNHEY and CDR2 SMNVEV (reference sequence). The length of the CDR3 is 18 residues. Full variable domain (remainder filled in from reference TRBV27 and TRBJ2-6): EAQVTQNPRYLITVTGKKLTVTCSQNMNHEYMSWYRQDPGLGLRQIYYSMNVEVTDKGDVPEGYKVSRKEKRNFPLILESPSPNQTSLYFCASSLSGTVGPGANVLTFGAGSRLTVL.